This T cell receptor beta chain was captured in a study of T cell repertoires in cytomegalovirus infection. A single record per CDR3 protein comes from TCRdb applying MiXCR to the reads. The data hold 300,000 to 400,000 distinct CDR3 sequences, with 25% to 35% observed a single time. CDR3 length: 17 residues. CDR1 and CDR2 (germline): LGHDT, YNNKEL (reference sequence). V dropped 0 bases and J dropped 0 bases, with 9 bases sitting between them. With respect to this clonotype: Antigen unknown.

The receptor comes from a human donor in good health (CMV status not recorded). Some clones in this sample may be carry-over from other donors' samples. The rearrangement links TRBV3-1 to TRBJ1-6; no definite D call. The sequenced sample was cultured PBMCs, obtained from culture after CMV antigen stimulation. The CDR3: CASSQDRDFSYNSPLHF. CDR3 bases: TGTGCCAGCAGCCAAGATCGGGATTTCTCCTATAATTCACCCCTCCACTTT.